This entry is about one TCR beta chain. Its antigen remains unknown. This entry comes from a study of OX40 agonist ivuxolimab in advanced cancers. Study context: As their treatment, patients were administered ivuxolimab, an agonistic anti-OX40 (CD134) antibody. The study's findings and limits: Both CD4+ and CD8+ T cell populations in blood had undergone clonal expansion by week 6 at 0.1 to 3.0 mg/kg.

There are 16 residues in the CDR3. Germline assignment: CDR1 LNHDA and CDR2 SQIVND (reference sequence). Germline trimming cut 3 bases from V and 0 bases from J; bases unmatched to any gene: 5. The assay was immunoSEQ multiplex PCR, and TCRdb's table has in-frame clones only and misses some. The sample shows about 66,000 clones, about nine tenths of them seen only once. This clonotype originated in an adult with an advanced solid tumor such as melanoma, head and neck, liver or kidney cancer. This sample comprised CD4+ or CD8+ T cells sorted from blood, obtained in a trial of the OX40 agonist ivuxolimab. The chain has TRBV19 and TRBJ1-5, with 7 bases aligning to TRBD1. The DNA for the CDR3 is TGTGCCAGTAGTATCCGGGACAGAAATAGCAATCAGCCCCAGCATTTT. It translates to CASSIRDRNSNQPQHF.